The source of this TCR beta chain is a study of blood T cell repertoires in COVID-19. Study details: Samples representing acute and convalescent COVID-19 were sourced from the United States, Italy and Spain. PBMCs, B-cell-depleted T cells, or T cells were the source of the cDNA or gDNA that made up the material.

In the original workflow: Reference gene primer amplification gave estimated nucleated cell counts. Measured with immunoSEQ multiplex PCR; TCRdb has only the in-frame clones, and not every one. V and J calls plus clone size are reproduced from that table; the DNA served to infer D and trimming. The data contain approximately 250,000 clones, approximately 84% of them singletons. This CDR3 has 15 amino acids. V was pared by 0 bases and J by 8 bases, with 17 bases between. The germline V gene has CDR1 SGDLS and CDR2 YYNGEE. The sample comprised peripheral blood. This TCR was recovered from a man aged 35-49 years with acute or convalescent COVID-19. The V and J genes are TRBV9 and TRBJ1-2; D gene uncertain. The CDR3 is CASSVEAGLKAGYTF. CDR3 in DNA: TGTGCCAGCAGCGTAGAGGCAGGACTAAAGGCAGGCTACACCTTC.